These 22 T cell receptor beta chains were sequenced from one sample in a study of CD8 T cells in Susac syndrome. With random hexamers, 0.5 to 1 ug RNA was reverse transcribed. Each CDR3 protein is one row after TCRdb ran MiXCR on the immunoSEQ multiplex PCR reads. Of 150,000 to 200,000 distinct CDR3 sequences detected, about 95% appear once; the ten largest clones hold more than 0.12%. Sequencing was carried out using CD4+ T cells from PBMCs. The source of these receptors is a human donor in good health.

Written as DNA, the CDR3 is TGCAGCGGTGGACGGGCGAATAATGAAAAACTGTTTTTT. It encodes CSGGRANNEKLFF. The rearrangement uses TRBV29-1 and TRBJ1-4; D remains unclear. The CDR3 spans 13 residues. The germline CDR1 and CDR2 sequences are SQVTM and ANQGSEA. Trimming took off 7 bases at V and 4 bases at J, with 13 bases between the two ends.

This chain uses TRBV11-1 with TRBJ1-2; 7 bases are shared with TRBD1. V was pared by 2 bases and J by 1 base, with 19 bases of the junction left unmatched. The CDR3 totals 20 residues. The germline V gene encodes CDR1 SGHAT and CDR2 FQDESV (reference sequence). CDR3 nucleotides: TGTGCCAGCAGCTTACCGCAGGGACAGTCTGCGGGAATTGATAACTATGGCTACACCTTC. It specifies CASSLPQGQSAGIDNYGYTF.

This chain connects TRBV15 to TRBJ2-7; 8 positions match TRBD1. With V trimmed by 0 bases and J by 4 bases, 5 bases remained unmatched. Germline CDR1 reads LNHNV; CDR2 reads YYDKDF (reference sequence). The CDR3 contains 15 residues. Written as DNA, the CDR3 is TGTGCCACCAGCAGAGATCCAGGGGGCACGTACGAGCAGTACTTC. It encodes CATSRDPGGTYEQYF. Based on the CDR3 plus reference TRBV15 and TRBJ2-7, the full variable domain is DAMVIQNPRYQVTQFGKPVTLSCSQTLNHNVMYWYQQKSSQAPKLLFHYYDKDFNNEADTPDNFQSRRPNTSFCFLDIRSPGLGDTAMYLCATSRDPGGTYEQYFGPGTRLTVT.

The gene calls are TRBV20-1 and TRBJ1-1, with D perhaps TRBD1 (5 bases). Trimming stripped 5 bases from V and 1 base from J, with 5 bases between. This CDR3 is 11 amino acids long. Germline assignment: CDR1 DFQATT and CDR2 SNEGSKA (reference sequence). CDR3 nucleotides: TGCAGTGCTCAGGGGAACACTGAAGCTTTCTTT. Translation gives CSAQGNTEAFF.

V gene TRBV7-9 combines with J gene TRBJ1-1; TRBD1 might be the D (5 bases). The V gene lost 1 base and the J gene lost 9 bases, with 15 bases spanning the gap. CDR1 SEHNR and CDR2 FQNEAQ come from the germline V gene (reference sequence). The CDR3 runs to 14 residues. The chain's CDR3 is CASSLGQGPRQAFF. The DNA for the CDR3 is TGTGCCAGCAGCTTAGGCCAGGGCCCCCGACAAGCTTTCTTT.

The chain joins TRBV5-6 to TRBJ2-1; TRBD2 might be the D (6 bases). In germline, CDR1 is SGHDT, CDR2 YYEEEE. Deletions cut 1 base from V and 6 bases from J, with 8 bases between. The CDR3 runs 13 residues. The CDR3 reads CASSLRTTNEQFF. The CDR3 DNA is TGTGCCAGCAGCTTGAGGACTACCAATGAGCAGTTCTTC.

Note on this clonotype: The junction and the germline gene differ at one end; a read error may be behind it. The chain is built from TRBV7-8 and TRBJ1-6, with D unclear. From germline, CDR1 is SGHVS and CDR2 FQNEAQ. This CDR3 has 13 residues. The CDR3 loop reads CATSGRYNSPLHF. CDR3 nucleotides: TGTGCCACCAGCGGACGGTATAATTCACCCCTCCACTTT.

The chain links TRBV6-6 to TRBJ1-2, with 8 nucleotides matching TRBD1. CDR3 length: 13 residues. V gave up 10 bases and J gave up 13 bases; unmatched junction bases: 17. The V gene's germline CDR1 is MNHNY and CDR2 SVGAGI (reference sequence). The CDR3 DNA sequence: TGTGCCACCCGTCAGTTACAGGACAGGGCCGCCACCTTC. Protein product: CATRQLQDRAATF.

This clonotype appeared a few times. The rearrangement links TRBV7-2 to TRBJ2-1; no reliable D call. CDR1 is SGHTA and CDR2 is FQGNSA in the germline V gene. The CDR3 contains 13 residues. V was pared by 4 bases and J by 4 bases, with 8 bases between. The CDR3 DNA reads as TGTGCCAGCAGCTCGGGTCGTTACAATGAGCAGTTCTTC. Protein sequence: CASSSGRYNEQFF.

The J gene is TRBJ1-5, the V gene TRBV3-1; D call uncertain. There are 13 residues in the CDR3. In germline, CDR1 is LGHDT, CDR2 YNNKEL (reference sequence). Trimming took off 6 bases at V and 9 bases at J, with 15 bases between the two ends. The CDR3 DNA reads as TGTGCCAGCAGGGACGGGTCATCGGGGCCCCAGCATTTT. Translating gives CASRDGSSGPQHF.

This rearrangement joins TRBV4-3 to TRBJ2-7; 8 bases agree with TRBD1. CDR1 is LGHNA, CDR2 YSLEER, per germline. The CDR3 is 13 amino acids. With 4 bases clipped from V and 7 bases from J, the junction kept 6 bases outside the gene matches. CDR3 region: CASSLDRAREQYF. In DNA, the CDR3 is TGCGCCAGCAGCCTGGACAGGGCAAGGGAGCAGTACTTC.

Written as DNA, the CDR3 is TGCAGTGCTAGTTCTTCCGGGACTAGCGGGCAGGATACGCAGTATTTT. It encodes CSASSSGTSGQDTQYF. The rearrangement links TRBV20-1 to TRBJ2-3, with TRBD2 identical over 12 bases. V was clipped by 3 bases and J by 6 bases; unmatched bases: 10. In germline, CDR1 is DFQATT, CDR2 SNEGSKA (reference sequence). CDR3 length: 16 residues.

The chain combines TRBV14 with TRBJ2-2; TRBD1 agrees at 7 bases. J was trimmed by 5 bases and V by 1 base; bases with no gene match: 4. Germline-derived CDR1 and CDR2 are SGHDN and FVKESK. The CDR3 covers 15 residues. Written as DNA, the CDR3 is TGTGCCAGCAGCCAAGTAGACAGGGAAACCGGGGAGCTGTTTTTT. Translated, it gives CASSQVDRETGELFF.

This chain uses TRBV5-4 with TRBJ1-5; D unclear. The ends were cut back, 5 bases at V and 5 bases at J, with 5 bases in the middle. This CDR3 spans 11 amino acids. Per the germline V gene, CDR1 is SGHNT and CDR2 is YYREEE (reference sequence). The CDR3 region has the DNA TGTGCCAGCAGAACTGATCAGCCCCAGCATTTT. Protein: CASRTDQPQHF.

CDR3 amino acids: CASSTLAGGYNEQFF. The CDR3, as DNA: TGCGCCAGCAGTACCCTAGCGGGGGGTTACAATGAGCAGTTCTTC. The V and J genes are TRBV5-1 and TRBJ2-1; 11 positions agree with TRBD2. Germline CDR1 reads SGHRS; CDR2 reads YFSETQ. The CDR3 has 15 residues. The V gene end was trimmed by 5 bases and the J gene end by 4 bases; junction bases not matched to a gene: 5.

V is TRBV3-1 and J is TRBJ1-6, with 9 positions matching TRBD1. The CDR3 is 15 residues long. The V gene end was trimmed by 3 bases and the J gene end by 7 bases; junction bases not matched to a gene: 4. The germline CDR1 and CDR2 sequences are LGHDT and YNNKEL (reference sequence). In DNA, the CDR3 is TGTGCCAGCAGCCAGGGAGGACAGGGGAATTCACCCCTCCACTTT. Residues: CASSQGGQGNSPLHF.

This clonotype occurred a few times. V gene TRBV29-1 combines with J gene TRBJ2-1; 7 positions match TRBD2. Germline CDR1 and CDR2: SQVTM and ANQGSEA. The CDR3 extends over 12 amino acids. V was pared by 4 bases and J by 7 bases, with 4 bases of the junction left unmatched. CDR3 region: CSVGGGWNEQFF. The DNA of the CDR3 is TGCAGCGTTGGGGGGGGATGGAATGAGCAGTTCTTC.

The V gene is TRBV7-9, the J gene TRBJ2-7, with 8 bases lining up with TRBD1. The germline V gene has CDR1 SEHNR and CDR2 FQNEAQ (reference sequence). The CDR3 runs 16 residues. After removal of 1 base from V and 0 bases from J, the junction contained 5 bases not matched to a gene. CDR3 nucleotide sequence: TGTGCCAGCAGCTTAGGAGCAACAGGGGGCTCCTACGAGCAGTACTTC. Its translation: CASSLGATGGSYEQYF.

V is TRBV27 and J is TRBJ1-2; possibly TRBD1 for D (5 bases). Trimming took 5 bases from V and 4 from J, leaving 17 bases between them. The CDR3 is made up of 15 amino acids. CDR1 and CDR2 from the germline V gene are MNHEY and SMNVEV (reference sequence). This CDR3 is CASSPAGTSVYGYTF. Written as DNA, the CDR3 is TGTGCCAGCAGTCCCGCCGGGACGTCTGTCTATGGCTACACCTTC.

This chain connects TRBV6-2 or TRBV6-3 to TRBJ2-7; D remains unclear. The CDR3 totals 14 residues. The V gene lost 4 bases and the J gene lost 2 bases, with 12 bases spanning the gap. Germline CDR1 MNHEY, CDR2 SVGEGT. The CDR3 nucleotides read TGTGCCAGCAGTTCCAGTAGGAATCCCTACGAGCAGTACTTC. It is translated as CASSSSRNPYEQYF.

This chain connects TRBV29-1 to TRBJ1-1; TRBD1 is a possible D gene (6 bases). The CDR3 is 14 amino acids. Germline CDR1 and CDR2: SQVTM and ANQGSEA. The germline V and J ends were trimmed by 1 base and 8 bases, with 17 bases remaining between them. CDR3 in amino acids: CSVEVLRRGGEAFF. Here the CDR3 DNA reads TGCAGCGTTGAAGTATTACGTCGGGGGGGCGAAGCTTTCTTT.

The rearrangement links TRBV7-8 to TRBJ2-5, with 11 bases that match TRBD2. The germline CDR1 and CDR2 sequences are SGHVS and FQNEAQ. The V gene end was trimmed by 2 bases and the J gene end by 5 bases; junction bases not matched to a gene: 4. This CDR3 is 15 amino acids long. CDR3 sequence (DNA): TGTGCCAGCAGCTTAATAGCGGGGGGGAGGGAGACCCAGTACTTC. Translating it yields CASSLIAGGRETQYF. Variable domain in full (rest from reference TRBV7-8 and TRBJ2-5): GAGVSQSPRYKVAKRGQDVALRCDPISGHVSLFWYQQALGQGPEFLTYFQNEAQLDKSGLPSDRFFAERPEGSVSTLKIQRTQQEDSAVYLCASSLIAGGRETQYFGPGTRLLVL.